This TCR beta chain was captured by sequencing in a study of human T cells and chemical hapten exposure. Unique molecular identifiers were attached to individual cDNA molecules during library preparation. Authors' methods: Between 23,224 and 690,600 TCRs appeared in each sample, and the median stood at around 92,000. MiXCR, applied by TCRdb to the RACE reads, yields one record per CDR3 protein. These V and J calls originate from TCRdb's pipeline instead of the authors' own analysis. The sample carries about 180,000 distinct CDR3 sequences, 25% to 35% recorded once. The time point denotes: pre-sensitization, week 0. Treatment defined: therapeutic diphenylcyclopropenone sensitization with weekly scalp DPC. J gave up 6 bases and V 3 bases, and 8 bases lay outside the gene matches. Germline-derived CDR1 and CDR2 are SGHDT and YYEEEE. The CDR3 has 16 amino acids.

Sequencing was performed on whole blood, taken in connection with sensitization to the hapten diphenylcyclopropenone (DPC). The clonotype was recovered from a woman aged 25 to 45 with alopecia areata. Some clones in this sample may be carry-over from other donors' samples. The rearrangement uses TRBV5-6 and TRBJ1-6, with 8 bases that match TRBD1. The chain's CDR3 is CASSSSRTGINSPLHF. The CDR3 DNA reads TGTGCCAGCAGCTCCTCCCGGACAGGGATTAATTCACCCCTCCACTTT.